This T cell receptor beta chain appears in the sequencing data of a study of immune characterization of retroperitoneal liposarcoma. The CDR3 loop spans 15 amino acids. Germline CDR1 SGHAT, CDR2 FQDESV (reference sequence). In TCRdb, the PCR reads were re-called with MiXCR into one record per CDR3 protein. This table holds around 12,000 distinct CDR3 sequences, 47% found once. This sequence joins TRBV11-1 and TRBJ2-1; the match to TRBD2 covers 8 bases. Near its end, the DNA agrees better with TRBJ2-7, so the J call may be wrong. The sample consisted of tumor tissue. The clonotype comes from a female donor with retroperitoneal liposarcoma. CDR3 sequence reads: CASSLASGRAREQYF. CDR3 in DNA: TGTGCCAGCAGCTTAGCCTCCGGGAGGGCCCGCGAGCAGTACTTC.